This T cell receptor beta chain stems from a study of T-cell memory formation after mild COVID-19. Study overall: TCR clustering was largely donor specific.

Trimming cost V 7 bases and J 5 bases; bases outside gene matches: 24. In germline, CDR1 is SEHNR, CDR2 FQNEAQ (reference sequence). This CDR3 is 20 amino acids long. TCRdb re-derived calls from the 5' RACE reads in MiXCR, one entry per CDR3 protein. Among roughly 350,000 distinct CDR3 sequences, roughly 21% were seen once, and the ten largest hold under 15%. On this clonotype itself: What it binds is not known.

Regarding the study as a whole: Some responding clones appeared in pre-infection memory, suggesting cross-reactive memory joined. Contracting CD4+ clones sat mainly in CM and EM; CD8+ in EMRA.

This sequence originates from an adult woman who had mild COVID-19 (a few samples of this study predate the infection). Cell type and time point are not known. Sequencing used PBMCs or a T cell subset sorted from them (not recorded which). This rearrangement joins TRBV7-9 to TRBJ2-1; TRBD2 matches 9 bases. The CDR3 region is CASTRINWRREGSRHNEQFF. The DNA for the CDR3 is TGTGCCAGCACCCGGATAAACTGGAGGCGGGAGGGATCCCGCCACAATGAGCAGTTCTTC.